This T cell receptor beta chain appears in the sequencing data of a study of CD8 T cells in ankylosing spondylitis. Study results and caveats: Blood of patients with ankylosing spondylitis appeared to be characterized by a TCR beta motif of eight or nine highly homologous variants. Reportedly, disease-linked clones are significantly enriched in ankylosing spondylitis patients' matched synovial fluid. The authors found the disease-linked clones to be CD8+ and relatively rare in peripheral blood.

TCRdb called the 5' RACE reads again in MiXCR, with one record for every CDR3 protein. The sample has some 220,000 distinct CDR3 sequences, around 6.6% seen once; the top ten hold more than 13%. The CDR3 loop spans 13 amino acids. Details on this clonotype: What it binds is unknown. Its ends do not fully match the called genes, so a read error is possible.

The sequence was collected from a male donor with ankylosing spondylitis. This sequence joins TRBV12-3 or TRBV12-4 and TRBJ1-4, with D maybe TRBD1 (5 bases). Sequencing was done on a sample of blood, either unsorted or a sorted T cell fraction (not recorded which). In DNA form, the CDR3 reads TGTGCCAGCAGTCCATCCCGGGGGGAAAGACTGTTTTTT. It encodes CASSPSRGERLFF.